Below, 17 T cell receptor beta chains from the same sample are listed, as sequenced in a study of blood T cell repertoires in COVID-19. Profiled with immunoSEQ multiplex PCR; TCRdb holds only in-frame clones, not every one. The sample records about 78,000 clones, around 90% being singletons. Sequenced material: peripheral blood. The receptors were sampled from an elderly woman with active or convalescent COVID-19.

With respect to this clone: In the same sample, other DNA sequences code for this CDR3. The rearrangement uses TRBV29-1 and TRBJ2-3, with D unresolved. Germline loops: CDR1 SQVTM, CDR2 ANQGSEA. V was shortened by 3 bases and J by 4 bases, with 8 bases between the two germline ends. The CDR3 runs 12 residues. The CDR3 sequence is CSVEGGADTQYF. The CDR3 region has the DNA TGCAGCGTTGAGGGTGGAGCAGATACGCAGTATTTT.

This clone was picked up one time. The gene calls are TRBV15 and TRBJ2-5; D is uncertain. This CDR3 has 15 residues. CDR1 is LNHNV and CDR2 is YYDKDF in the germline V gene (reference sequence). V shed 0 bases and J shed 1 base, with 9 bases lying between them. CDR3 in DNA: TGTGCCACCAGCAGAGATCCGGCGGCCCAAGAGACCCAGTACTTC. Protein product: CATSRDPAAQETQYF.

V usage is TRBV11-3 and J usage is TRBJ2-5; TRBD2 is a possible D gene (6 bases). Germline values: CDR1 SGHNT, CDR2 YENEEA. V was trimmed by 3 bases and J by 4 bases, leaving 15 bases between them. The CDR3 has 15 residues. In DNA, the CDR3 is TGTGCCAGCAGCTTGGGGCTGGGGGGTCGAGAGACCCAGTACTTC. It yields the protein CASSLGLGGRETQYF.

The CDR3 DNA reads as TGTGCCAGCAGCTTTTCGTACCAGGGTGGCTATGGCTACACCTTC. This codes for CASSFSYQGGYGYTF. This chain uses TRBV5-6 with TRBJ1-2; D is possibly TRBD1 (5 bases). The CDR3 runs 15 residues. V was cut by 2 bases and J by 4 bases, with 15 bases left in between. CDR1 and CDR2 from the germline V gene are SGHDT and YYEEEE.

The chain recombines TRBV4-1 with TRBJ1-6; 12 nucleotides align to TRBD1. The trim removed 1 base at V and 15 bases at J, leaving 13 bases unmatched. The germline V gene has CDR1 MGHRA and CDR2 YSYEKL. The CDR3 runs to 17 residues. CDR3 DNA sequence: TGCGCCAGCAGCCAAGTCGGGAGGGACAGGGGGCGCGGGGACCTCCACTTT. Protein product: CASSQVGRDRGRGDLHF.

This chain links TRBV28 with TRBJ2-2; 13 bases fit TRBD2. The CDR3 loop spans 18 amino acids. V shed 2 bases and J 3 bases; nucleotides not matched to a gene: 6. Germline CDR1 reads MDHEN; CDR2 reads SYDVKM. The CDR3 is CASSLRWGLAGYTGELFF. In DNA, the CDR3 is TGTGCCAGCAGTTTACGATGGGGACTAGCGGGATACACCGGGGAGCTGTTTTTT.

The V call is TRBV5-6, the J call TRBJ2-2; D might be TRBD1 (6 bases). The CDR3 runs to 15 residues. CDR1 and CDR2 from the germline V gene are SGHDT and YYEEEE. Between the trimmed V and J ends, which lost 1 base and 8 bases, there was a span of 15 bases. The CDR3 sequence is CASSLRTGWLGELFF. CDR3 coding DNA: TGTGCCAGCAGCTTGCGCACAGGGTGGTTGGGGGAGCTGTTTTTT.

V usage is TRBV28 and J usage is TRBJ1-4, with D tentatively TRBD1 (6 bases). Germline-derived CDR1 and CDR2 are MDHEN and SYDVKM. CDR3 length: 15 residues. Trimming cost V 3 bases and J 6 bases, with 14 bases left between them. CDR3 nucleotide sequence: TGTGCCAGCAGTTTTGCTGGGGGCCGTCATGAAAAACTGTTTTTT. It translates to CASSFAGGRHEKLFF.

The J gene is TRBJ2-5, the V gene TRBV18; 8 bases line up with TRBD1. J gave up 10 bases and V 5 bases, and 15 bases lay outside the gene matches. The CDR3 loop spans 15 amino acids. Germline CDR1 reads KGHSH; CDR2 reads LQKENI. The CDR3 DNA reads TGTGCCAGCTCAGCCGGGACAGGCCGTACCTTTGACCAGTACTTC. Protein product: CASSAGTGRTFDQYF.

The chain uses TRBV23-1 and TRBJ2-5; D is perhaps TRBD2 (5 bases). Being an ORF, TRBV23-1 has a function that is uncertain. CDR3 length: 16 amino acids. The ends were cut back, 0 bases at V and 1 base at J, with 12 bases in the middle. The CDR3 sequence: CASSQSKTRRQETQYF. DNA of the CDR3: TGCGCCAGCAGTCAATCGAAAACTAGGCGCCAAGAGACCCAGTACTTC.

V and J are TRBV29-1 and TRBJ2-5; unclear D gene. Germline lookup yields CDR1 SQVTM and CDR2 ANQGSEA. Trimming stripped 0 bases from V and 5 bases from J, with 10 bases between. The CDR3 totals 13 residues. The CDR3 sequence: CSVEDKLLETQYF. CDR3 nucleotide sequence: TGCAGCGTTGAAGATAAGCTATTGGAGACCCAGTACTTC.

The rearrangement links TRBV10-3 to TRBJ2-2; 9 nucleotides line up with TRBD1. The germline gives CDR1 ENHRY, CDR2 SYGVKD. Trimming cost V 4 bases and J 2 bases; bases outside gene matches: 11. The CDR3 runs 18 residues. The CDR3 is CAISVLTGTGSNTGELFF. CDR3 in DNA: TGTGCCATCAGTGTTTTAACCGGGACAGGGTCTAACACCGGGGAGCTGTTTTTT.

The chain is built from TRBV15 and TRBJ1-5; 11 bases fit TRBD1. J gave up 7 bases and V 2 bases, and 7 bases lay outside the gene matches. The CDR3 consists of 16 residues. Germline CDR1 and CDR2: LNHNV and YYDKDF (reference sequence). CDR3 DNA sequence: TGTGCCACCAGCAGACCAGGACAGGGGGCAGGACAGCCCCAGCATTTT. As protein: CATSRPGQGAGQPQHF. The whole variable domain, filled in from reference TRBV15 and TRBJ1-5, reads DAMVIQNPRYQVTQFGKPVTLSCSQTLNHNVMYWYQQKSSQAPKLLFHYYDKDFNNEADTPDNFQSRRPNTSFCFLDIRSPGLGDTAMYLCATSRPGQGAGQPQHFGDGTRLSIL.

The chain has TRBV27 and TRBJ1-6; TRBD1 agrees at 10 bases. V lost 6 bases and J lost 9; bases outside the gene matches: 8. The CDR3 is 15 residues long. CDR1 and CDR2 (germline): MNHEY, SMNVEV (reference sequence). The CDR3 DNA reads as TGTGCCAGCAGGGGGCCGGGACAGGGGATTTCACCCCTCCACTTT. This translates into CASRGPGQGISPLHF.

The genes are TRBV19 and TRBJ2-3; 7 bases align to TRBD2. Trimming removed 3 bases from V and 3 bases from J; junction bases left unmatched: 6. CDR1 LNHDA and CDR2 SQIVND come from the germline V gene (reference sequence). CDR3 length equals 15 residues. The CDR3 loop is CASSMTAGKTDTQYF. The CDR3 DNA is TGTGCCAGTAGTATGACAGCGGGGAAAACAGATACGCAGTATTTT.

V is TRBV4-1 and J is TRBJ2-5, with 8 bases lining up with TRBD1. V shed 3 bases and J 1 base; nucleotides not matched to a gene: 4. CDR1 is MGHRA, CDR2 YSYEKL, per germline. The CDR3 extends over 15 amino acids. CDR3 nucleotides: TGCGCCAGCAGCCACCCTACAGGGGGCCAAGAGACCCAGTACTTC. Translated, it gives CASSHPTGGQETQYF.

The gene calls are TRBV19 and TRBJ2-1, with D possibly TRBD1 on 5 matching bases. The CDR3 is 16 amino acids. Germline values: CDR1 LNHDA, CDR2 SQIVND (reference sequence). With 3 bases removed from V and 0 bases from J, the gap between germline ends came to 12 bases. The CDR3 is CASSISRESSYNEQFF. The CDR3 DNA follows: TGTGCCAGTAGTATTTCCAGGGAAAGCTCCTACAATGAGCAGTTCTTC.